This T cell receptor (beta chain) was found in a study of metastatic and nonmetastatic thyroid tumors. The wider study: Repertoire data that came from the blood and tumor or nodule tissue of malignant and benign thyroid patients were compared.

In the original workflow: For papillary thyroid cancer, a distant-metastasis classifier was constructed from CDR3 differences observed across clinicopathological groups. TCRdb re-analyzed the PCR reads using MiXCR. The V and J calls and clone size are TCRdb's, not the authors'. This sample yields around 25,000 clones, of which under 15% are seen a single time; over 4% belongs to the top ten. Trimming shortened V by 4 bases and J by 2 bases, and 12 bases separated the two germline ends. The CDR3 is 14 residues long. Germline loops: CDR1 DFQATT, CDR2 SNEGSKA (reference sequence). Each patient went into thyroid surgery without having received any treatment. This clone was detected many times.

Sequenced: blood. The clonotype originates from a female donor with papillary thyroid cancer or a benign thyroid nodule (not recorded which). Some clones in this sample may be carry-over from other donors' samples. This chain uses TRBV20-1 with TRBJ2-1; D is possibly TRBD1 or TRBD2 (5 bases each). CDR3 nucleotides: TGCAGTGCTACGGGGTCGGGGCCCTACAATGAGCAGTTCTTC. Protein: CSATGSGPYNEQFF.